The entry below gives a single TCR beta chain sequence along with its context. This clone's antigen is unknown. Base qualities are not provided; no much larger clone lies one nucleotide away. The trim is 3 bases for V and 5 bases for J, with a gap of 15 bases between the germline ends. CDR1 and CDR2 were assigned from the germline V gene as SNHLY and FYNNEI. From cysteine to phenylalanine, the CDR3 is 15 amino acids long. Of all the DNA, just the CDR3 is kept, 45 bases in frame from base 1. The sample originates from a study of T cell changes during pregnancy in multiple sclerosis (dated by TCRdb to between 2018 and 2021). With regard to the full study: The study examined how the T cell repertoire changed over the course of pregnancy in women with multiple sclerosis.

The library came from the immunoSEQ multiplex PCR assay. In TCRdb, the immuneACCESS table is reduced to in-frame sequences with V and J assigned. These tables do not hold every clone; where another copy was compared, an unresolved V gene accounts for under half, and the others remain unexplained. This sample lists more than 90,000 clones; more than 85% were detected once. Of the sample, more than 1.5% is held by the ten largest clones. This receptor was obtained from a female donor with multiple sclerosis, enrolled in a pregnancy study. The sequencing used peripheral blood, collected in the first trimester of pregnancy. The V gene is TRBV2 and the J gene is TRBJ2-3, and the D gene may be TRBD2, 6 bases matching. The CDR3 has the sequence CASSETEGLRDTQYF. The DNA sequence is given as TGTGCCAGCAGTGAGACGGAGGGCCTAAGAGATACGCAGTATTTT.